The following is a T cell receptor (beta chain) sequence with its context. Its target is not known. Germline V lookup: CDR1 DFQATT, CDR2 SNEGSKA (reference sequence). The CDR3 runs to 15 residues. Naive cells were sorted as CD45RO-, CCR7+, CD27+ and CD95-. With UMI labels, 5' RACE was used to prepare the TRB cDNA libraries. TCRdb re-called the 5' RACE reads and catalogs CDR3 proteins one per entry, DNA excluded. This sample's table reports roughly 63,000 distinct CDR3 sequences. This record belongs to a study of CXCR3-negative and CXCR3-positive naive CD8 T cells. Study details: TRB reads totalled about 150 million, about 1.5 +/- 0.3 million per library. Study results and limitations: Cryopreserved cells partially lost CXCR3 expression, and fresh PBMCs were used in most assays. When CXCR3-positive naive cells were set against CXCR3-negative naive cells, the former had more hydrophobic TRB CDR3s.

V usage is TRBV20-1 and J usage is TRBJ1-6. This sequence originates from a human donor in good health. Some clones in this sample may be carry-over from other donors' samples. Source material: naive CXCR3+ CD8+ T cells from blood. Specified subset: CD45RO-CCR7+CD27+CD95- naive CD8+ T cells expressing CXCR3 (TNR3+). The CDR3 reads CSATSPRGGYSPLHF.